One and the same sample provided the 12 T cell receptor beta chains below, sequenced in a study of blood T cell repertoires in COVID-19. Only in-frame clones appear in the TCRdb table, and some are missing; sequencing was by immunoSEQ multiplex PCR. The data hold under 80,000 clones, with approximately 80% observed a single time. The sample was peripheral blood. The receptors were sampled from an older man with acute or convalescent COVID-19.

The chain couples TRBV11-2 to TRBJ2-1; possible D gene TRBD1, 5 bases. The CDR3 runs 17 residues. Germline V gives CDR1 SGHAT, CDR2 FQNNGV. V was clipped by 1 base and J by 0 bases, with 13 bases between them. CDR3 sequence: CASSLVQGTSSYNEQFF. As DNA, the CDR3 is TGTGCCAGCAGCTTAGTTCAGGGTACGAGCTCCTACAATGAGCAGTTCTTC.

The rearrangement links TRBV2 to TRBJ2-7, with 10 nucleotides matching TRBD2. The CDR3 totals 14 residues. Germline-derived CDR1 and CDR2 are SNHLY and FYNNEI. With 6 bases clipped from V and 5 bases from J, the junction kept 7 bases outside the gene matches. CDR3 coding DNA: TGTGCCAGCAGAGCCCTAGCGGGAGTCAACGAGCAGTACTTC. This gives the protein CASRALAGVNEQYF.

The chain combines TRBV7-9 with TRBJ1-5, with D tentatively TRBD1 (6 bases). The germline gives CDR1 SEHNR, CDR2 FQNEAQ (reference sequence). V was clipped by 6 bases and J by 6 bases, with 12 bases between them. CDR3 size: 13 residues. Written as DNA, the CDR3 is TGTGCCAGCAGTGTACAGGGTGGTCAGCCCCAGCATTTT. Translated: CASSVQGGQPQHF.

This clone was seen more than once but under ten times. The chain links TRBV3-1 (or the pseudogene TRBV3-2) to TRBJ2-1; 13 positions match TRBD2. Per germline, CDR1 LGHDT and CDR2 YNNKEL (reference sequence). V lost 0 bases, J lost 6 bases, and 11 bases stayed unmatched. The CDR3 runs 19 residues. This CDR3 reads CASSQDGGLAGRLGNEQFF. For the CDR3, the DNA is TGTGCCAGCAGCCAAGATGGGGGACTAGCGGGGCGCCTCGGCAATGAGCAGTTCTTC.

V usage is TRBV29-1 and J usage is TRBJ1-2, with D possibly TRBD1 on 5 matching bases. The germline gives CDR1 SQVTM, CDR2 ANQGSEA. The CDR3 is 12 amino acids. Deletions cut 6 bases from V and 4 bases from J, with 12 bases between. CDR3 nucleotide sequence: TGCAGCGTGGTGACAGTTTCCTATGGCTACACCTTC. Protein: CSVVTVSYGYTF.

This clone has just one count. CDR3 DNA sequence: TGCGCCAGCAGCCAGAAAGGGGTTTGGGATGAGCAGTTCTTC. It codes for CASSQKGVWDEQFF. This chain links TRBV5-1 with TRBJ2-1; weak D call: TRBD1 (5 bases). The CDR3 consists of 14 residues. Germline V gene sequence: CDR1 SGHRS, CDR2 YFSETQ. Trimming took off 4 bases at V and 8 bases at J, with 16 bases between the two ends. The full variable domain, rest sourced from reference TRBV5-1 and TRBJ2-1, is KAGVTQTPRYLIKTRGQQVTLSCSPISGHRSVSWYQQTPGQGLQFLFEYFSETQRNKGNFPGRFSGRQFSNSRSEMNVSTLELGDSALYLCASSQKGVWDEQFFGPGTRLTVL.

This clone was seen at least ten times. The V call is TRBV7-9, the J call TRBJ1-3; 10 bases align to TRBD1. J lost 10 bases, V lost 4 bases, and 7 bases had no gene match. CDR1 and CDR2 (germline): SEHNR, FQNEAQ (reference sequence). The CDR3 covers 14 residues. CDR3 region: CASSSPGQGSTIYF. CDR3 DNA sequence: TGTGCCAGCAGCTCGCCGGGACAGGGGTCAACCATATATTTT. Looking up the rest from reference TRBV7-9 and TRBJ1-3 gives the full variable domain: DTGVSQNPRHKITKRGQNVTFRCDPISEHNRLYWYRQTLGQGPEFLTYFQNEAQLEKSRLLSDRFSAERPKGSFSTLEIQRTEQGDSAMYLCASSSPGQGSTIYFGEGSWLTVV.

This chain joins TRBV28 and TRBJ1-2; D perhaps matches TRBD1 (6 bases). The CDR3 loop spans 15 amino acids. Germline loops: CDR1 MDHEN, CDR2 SYDVKM. V lost 6 bases and J lost 6, with 20 bases in between. The CDR3 loop reads CASSSPPQGTDGYTF. DNA of the CDR3: TGTGCCAGCAGCTCACCTCCTCAGGGGACGGATGGCTACACCTTC.

The rearrangement links TRBV28 to TRBJ2-2; weak D call: TRBD1 (8 bases). The CDR3 spans 16 residues. V gave up 2 bases and J gave up 5 bases, with 15 bases separating them. In germline, CDR1 is MDHEN, CDR2 SYDVKM. CDR3 sequence (DNA): TGTGCCAGCAGTTTAGGGAGGGACAGGTTAACCGGGGAGCTGTTTTTT. It specifies CASSLGRDRLTGELFF.

The rearrangement joins TRBV15 to TRBJ1-1, with a weak D call TRBD1 (5 bases). This CDR3 has 15 residues. Germline assignment: CDR1 LNHNV and CDR2 YYDKDF (reference sequence). V gave up 0 bases and J gave up 6 bases, with 14 bases separating them. CDR3 DNA: TGTGCCACCAGCAGAGATGCCAGGGTTTTCGCTGAAGCTTTCTTT. Protein product: CATSRDARVFAEAFF.

The chain carries TRBV2 and TRBJ2-7; TRBD2 might be the D (5 bases). CDR1 SNHLY and CDR2 FYNNEI come from the germline V gene. The CDR3 is made up of 15 amino acids. The V and J ends lost 6 bases and 3 bases respectively, with 18 bases between them. CDR3 amino acids: CASSPLRESVYEQYF. The CDR3 region has the DNA TGTGCCAGCAGCCCCCTCCGGGAATCTGTCTACGAGCAGTACTTC. The variable domain in full, with the rest retrieved from reference TRBV2 and TRBJ2-7, is EPEVTQTPSHQVTQMGQEVILRCVPISNHLYFYWYRQILGQKVEFLVSFYNNEISEKSEIFDDQFSVERPDGSNFTLKIRSTKLEDSAMYFCASSPLRESVYEQYFGPGTRLTVT.

This clone has more than one count but fewer than ten. This chain links TRBV6-4 with TRBJ1-3; D ambiguous. Germline V gene data show CDR1 as MRHNA and CDR2 as SNTAGT. V was pared by 0 bases and J by 2 bases, with 23 bases between. The CDR3 has 20 amino acids. The CDR3, as DNA: TGTGCCAGCAGTGACTCGATAAAGATCCGCGGGCTTGCACCTGGAAACACCATATATTTT. It encodes CASSDSIKIRGLAPGNTIYF.